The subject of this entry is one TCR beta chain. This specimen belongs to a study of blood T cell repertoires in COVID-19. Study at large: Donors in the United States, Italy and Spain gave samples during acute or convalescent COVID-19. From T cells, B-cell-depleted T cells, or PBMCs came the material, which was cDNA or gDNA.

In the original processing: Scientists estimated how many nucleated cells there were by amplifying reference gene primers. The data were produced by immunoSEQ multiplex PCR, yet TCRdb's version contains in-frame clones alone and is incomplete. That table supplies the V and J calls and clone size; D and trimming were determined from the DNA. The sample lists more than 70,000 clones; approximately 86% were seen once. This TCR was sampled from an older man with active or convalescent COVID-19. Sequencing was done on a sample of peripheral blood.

The CDR3 sequence is CASTGQTHNQPQHF. In DNA form, the CDR3 reads TGTGCCAGTACCGGACAGACACACAATCAGCCCCAGCATTTT. The gene calls are TRBV19 and TRBJ1-5; a weak D match, TRBD1 (6 bases). Germline V lookup: CDR1 LNHDA, CDR2 SQIVND (reference sequence). CDR3 size: 14 residues. V shed 7 bases and J shed 3 bases, with 13 bases lying between them.